This T cell receptor (beta chain) was captured in a study of blood T cells in healthy people across ages. Study results and limitations: Diversity figures based on one million T cells were deemed too low.

A note on this clonotype: Its antigen is unknown. This may stem from a read error, because a much larger clone lies one nucleotide away.

Then a second PCR, running about 6 to 12 cycles, was carried out with a sample-barcoded 5' primer and a J-beta primer mix. MiXCR was run by TCRdb on the 5' RACE reads, yielding one entry per CDR3 protein. The sample has 850,000 or so distinct CDR3 sequences; under 30% are singletons. Extracted total RNA amounted to at least 5.5 micrograms for each sample. The TCR sequence derives from a woman older than 75 in good health. Material for sequencing was blood.

The DNA of the CDR3 is TGCGTCAGCAGCGGGACAGGGTTTGGGGAGACCCAGTACTTC. Encoded protein: CVSSGTGFGETQYF. The chain carries TRBV5-1 and TRBJ2-7, with TRBD1 matching over 9 bases. The J call is in doubt because the DNA end fits TRBJ2-5 better. CDR3 length equals 14 residues. The germline V gene encodes CDR1 SGHRS and CDR2 YFSETQ.